The clone carrying this TCR beta chain was observed a few times. Between the trimmed V and J ends, which lost 6 bases and 1 base, there was a span of 7 bases. CDR3 size: 14 residues. The germline CDR1 and CDR2 sequences are MNHEY and SMNVEV (reference sequence). The source of the sample is a study of blood T cell repertoires in COVID-19. Study-level information: Specimens from acute and convalescent COVID-19 originated in the United States, Italy and Spain. From T cells, B-cell-depleted T cells, or PBMCs came the material, which was cDNA or gDNA.

Source study methods: Researchers report that nucleated cell counts were estimated from reference gene primer amplification. Sequencing was performed with immunoSEQ multiplex PCR; in TCRdb, only in-frame clones are kept and a portion is missing. D and trimming were read from the DNA, whereas the V and J calls and clone size are those reported in that table. The profile shows roughly 260,000 clones, approximately 89% of them singletons. The sequencing input was peripheral blood. The rearrangement joins TRBV27 to TRBJ1-6; no firm D call. The receptor was isolated from a man in his forties who had recovered from COVID-19. CDR3 residues: CASRYRSYNSPLHF. The CDR3 nucleotides read TGTGCCAGCAGGTACAGATCCTATAATTCACCCCTCCACTTT.